This TCR beta chain came from a study of control samples from healthy donors and cancer patients (dated by TCRdb to 2019 to 2021). The library relied on the immunoSEQ multiplex PCR assay. Sourced from immuneACCESS, this table was stored by TCRdb with only in-frame sequences that have V and J called. A share of the clones is absent; for the studies checked, an unresolved V gene accounts for under half, and the remainder has no known explanation. The sample table contains hundreds of thousands of clones; only one count was recorded for approximately 92% of them. Around 6.4% of the sample is taken by the ten largest. A note on this clone: The antigen this receptor binds is unknown. The record has no base qualities; no much larger clone is one base away.

V trim: 0 bases; J trim: 4 bases; unmatched bases: 9. From the cysteine through the phenylalanine, the CDR3 covers 17 amino acids. Left in the record is the CDR3 DNA by itself, 51 bases read in frame from the first base. For CDR1 and CDR2, the germline V gene (reference sequence) lists LGHDT and YNNKEL. This clonotype was sampled from a man aged 35-49 years with head and neck cancer. Sequenced material: PBMCs. The V and J segments used are TRBV3-1 (or the pseudogene TRBV3-2) and TRBJ2-3, with 8 bases in between that match TRBD2. The DNA sequence is as follows: TGTGCCAGCAGCCAAGAAGGATTTAGCGGGACCGCAGATACGCAGTATTTT. This codes for CASSQEGFSGTADTQYF.